A selection of T cell receptor beta chains follows, all from one sample in a study of blood T cells in healthy people across ages. One entry per CDR3 protein results from TCRdb running MiXCR on the 5' RACE reads. The sample holds 1.2 million to 1.5 million distinct CDR3 sequences, approximately 59% seen once. Sequences were obtained from blood. The receptors come from a man between 18 and 35 years old in good health. Both conserved end residues are part of each CDR3. Each record gives: J gene, CDR3 length, D gene, V gene, clone size, CDR3 DNA, CDR3 protein. A D gene is named only where the DNA matches it firmly. Size tells how often a clone was seen (once, few, many) or the class of an expanded clone, and some rows leave it out.

j_call: TRBJ1-2; cdr3_length: 14; d_call: NA; v_call: TRBV6-1; clone_size: NA; cdr3_nt: TGTGCCAGCAGTGTACAGTTCGGGGGCGTTGGCTACACCTTC; cdr3_aa: CASSVQFGGVGYTF
j_call: TRBJ1-2; cdr3_length: 14; d_call: TRBD1; v_call: TRBV24-1; clone_size: NA; cdr3_nt: TGTGCCACCAGCATAGGACAGGAATACTATGGCTACACCTTC; cdr3_aa: CATSIGQEYYGYTF
j_call: TRBJ1-4; cdr3_length: 13; d_call: NA; v_call: TRBV27; clone_size: NA; cdr3_nt: TGTGCCAGCAGTTTAACCGTCGGTGAAAAACTGTTTTTT; cdr3_aa: CASSLTVGEKLFF
j_call: TRBJ2-1; cdr3_length: 14; d_call: TRBD2; v_call: TRBV20-1; clone_size: NA; cdr3_nt: TGCAGTGCCTCCTCCGGACTAGTCTACAATGAGCAGTTCTTC; cdr3_aa: CSASSGLVYNEQFF
j_call: TRBJ2-3; cdr3_length: 16; d_call: NA; v_call: TRBV29-1; clone_size: NA; cdr3_nt: TGCAGCGTTGAAGACGGCAGGAAGGGGTCGGCAGATACGCAGTATTTT; cdr3_aa: CSVEDGRKGSADTQYF
j_call: TRBJ2-5; cdr3_length: 13; d_call: NA; v_call: TRBV7-9; clone_size: few; cdr3_nt: TGTGCCAGCAGCCACCCGTACCAAGAGACCCAGTACTTC; cdr3_aa: CASSHPYQETQYF
j_call: TRBJ2-6; cdr3_length: 17; d_call: NA; v_call: TRBV6-5; clone_size: NA; cdr3_nt: TGTGCCAGCAGTTTTTTCGGCGGCCACTCTGGGGCCAACGTCCTGACTTTC; cdr3_aa: CASSFFGGHSGANVLTF
j_call: TRBJ2-7; cdr3_length: 15; d_call: TRBD2; v_call: TRBV5-1; clone_size: NA; cdr3_nt: TGCGCCAGCAGCCCCGGACTAGCTCTTTCCTACGAGCAGTACTTC; cdr3_aa: CASSPGLALSYEQYF
j_call: TRBJ2-7; cdr3_length: 18; d_call: TRBD2; v_call: TRBV6-1; clone_size: NA; cdr3_nt: TGTGCCAGCAGTGAACCCGGGACTAGCGGGATCATACTCTACGAGCAGTACTTC; cdr3_aa: CASSEPGTSGIILYEQYF
j_call: TRBJ2-4; cdr3_length: 14; d_call: NA; v_call: TRBV5-1; clone_size: NA; cdr3_nt: TGCGCCAGCAGCCCTGACAGGTCGGGGGACATTCGGTACTTC; cdr3_aa: CASSPDRSGDIRYF
j_call: TRBJ2-7; cdr3_length: 15; d_call: NA; v_call: TRBV10-3; clone_size: NA; cdr3_nt: TGTGCCATCAGTGAGTCCGGCAGGGTAACCTACGAGCAGTACTTC; cdr3_aa: CAISESGRVTYEQYF
j_call: TRBJ2-1; cdr3_length: 14; d_call: NA; v_call: TRBV20-1; clone_size: few; cdr3_nt: TGCAGTGCGACCGGGCCCCTTGCGGGAATTGAGCAGTTCTTC; cdr3_aa: CSATGPLAGIEQFF
j_call: TRBJ2-6; cdr3_length: 17; d_call: TRBD1; v_call: TRBV2; clone_size: NA; cdr3_nt: TGTGCCAGCATAGATGACAGGGGCCCCCCTGGGGCCAACGTCCTGACTTTC; cdr3_aa: CASIDDRGPPGANVLTF
j_call: TRBJ1-2; cdr3_length: 15; d_call: TRBD1; v_call: TRBV5-5; clone_size: NA; cdr3_nt: TGTGCCAGCAGCTCTCAACAGGGGCTGATCTATGGCTACACCTTC; cdr3_aa: CASSSQQGLIYGYTF
j_call: TRBJ1-2; cdr3_length: 14; d_call: NA; v_call: TRBV10-3; clone_size: NA; cdr3_nt: TGTGCCGTCACCGCCGAAGCGGGGGCTTATGGCTACACCTTC; cdr3_aa: CAVTAEAGAYGYTF
j_call: TRBJ2-4; cdr3_length: 16; d_call: NA; v_call: TRBV7-9; clone_size: few; cdr3_nt: TGTGCCAGCAGCTTAGGGGCCACAGGGTTTAAAAACATTCAGTACTTC; cdr3_aa: CASSLGATGFKNIQYF
j_call: TRBJ2-5; cdr3_length: 15; d_call: NA; v_call: TRBV20-1; clone_size: NA; cdr3_nt: TGCAGTGCTAGAGATCGTGGTAGTTTTCAAGAGACCCAGTACTTC; cdr3_aa: CSARDRGSFQETQYF
j_call: TRBJ2-2; cdr3_length: 17; d_call: TRBD2; v_call: TRBV20-1; clone_size: NA; cdr3_nt: TGCAGTGCCCCCATGGGGGCGGGGGGGCCGAGCACCGGGGAGCTGTTTTTT; cdr3_aa: CSAPMGAGGPSTGELFF
j_call: TRBJ2-7; cdr3_length: 15; d_call: NA; v_call: TRBV7-9; clone_size: few; cdr3_nt: TGTGCCAGCAGCTTAGTGGTAGGCACCATCTACGAGCAGTACTTC; cdr3_aa: CASSLVVGTIYEQYF
j_call: TRBJ1-3; cdr3_length: 14; d_call: NA; v_call: TRBV7-2; clone_size: NA; cdr3_nt: TGTGCCAGCAGCTCCTTGAGCTCTGGAAACACCATATATTTT; cdr3_aa: CASSSLSSGNTIYF
j_call: TRBJ2-3; cdr3_length: 14; d_call: NA; v_call: TRBV27; clone_size: few; cdr3_nt: TGTGCCAGCAGTTTATCGTACAGCACAGATACGCAGTATTTT; cdr3_aa: CASSLSYSTDTQYF
j_call: TRBJ2-7; cdr3_length: 14; d_call: TRBD2; v_call: TRBV29-1; clone_size: NA; cdr3_nt: TGCAGCGCCCTCCTAGCGGAGAGGCCTTACGAGCAGTACTTC; cdr3_aa: CSALLAERPYEQYF
j_call: TRBJ2-7; cdr3_length: 15; d_call: NA; v_call: TRBV6-2/TRBV6-3; clone_size: NA; cdr3_nt: TGTGCCAGCAGTTACTCGTCCTCGTTTCGCTACGAGCAGTACTTC; cdr3_aa: CASSYSSSFRYEQYF
j_call: TRBJ1-5; cdr3_length: 15; d_call: TRBD1; v_call: TRBV14; clone_size: NA; cdr3_nt: TGTGCCAGCAGCCAAGTCGGGACAGACCATCAGCCCCAGCATTTT; cdr3_aa: CASSQVGTDHQPQHF
j_call: TRBJ2-7; cdr3_length: 14; d_call: NA; v_call: TRBV13; clone_size: NA; cdr3_nt: TGTGCCAGCAGCTTTGGTAGGGGAGCCTACGAGCAGTACTTC; cdr3_aa: CASSFGRGAYEQYF
j_call: TRBJ2-3; cdr3_length: 15; d_call: NA; v_call: TRBV7-9; clone_size: NA; cdr3_nt: TGTGCCAGCAGCTACACTCCGCTGGAGGCAGATACGCAGTATTTT; cdr3_aa: CASSYTPLEADTQYF
j_call: TRBJ2-3; cdr3_length: 16; d_call: TRBD2; v_call: TRBV20-1; clone_size: NA; cdr3_nt: TGCAGTGCTAGAGATCAACTAGCGGGGGTCCCAGATACGCAGTATTTT; cdr3_aa: CSARDQLAGVPDTQYF
j_call: TRBJ2-5; cdr3_length: 15; d_call: TRBD2; v_call: TRBV20-1; clone_size: NA; cdr3_nt: TGCAGTGCTAGAGTGGCTAGCGGGATGGAAGAGACCCAGTACTTC; cdr3_aa: CSARVASGMEETQYF
j_call: TRBJ1-2; cdr3_length: 14; d_call: NA; v_call: TRBV29-1; clone_size: few; cdr3_nt: TGCAGCGTTGAAGTCCCCAACAGCAACTATGGCTACACCTTC; cdr3_aa: CSVEVPNSNYGYTF
j_call: TRBJ2-7; cdr3_length: 17; d_call: TRBD1; v_call: TRBV27; clone_size: NA; cdr3_nt: TGTGCCAGCAGACCTCCTTTGGGACAGGCAGCCGCCTACGAGCAGTACTTC; cdr3_aa: CASRPPLGQAAAYEQYF
j_call: TRBJ1-1; cdr3_length: 16; d_call: TRBD1; v_call: TRBV5-1; clone_size: NA; cdr3_nt: TGCGCCAGCAGCGAATCACAACAGGGGATGAACACTGAAGCTTTCTTT; cdr3_aa: CASSESQQGMNTEAFF
j_call: TRBJ1-4; cdr3_length: 13; d_call: NA; v_call: TRBV12-3/TRBV12-4; clone_size: NA; cdr3_nt: TGTGCCAGCAGGGTCGAGCCAAGTCAAAAACTGTTTTTT; cdr3_aa: CASRVEPSQKLFF
j_call: TRBJ2-3; cdr3_length: 16; d_call: NA; v_call: TRBV7-9; clone_size: few; cdr3_nt: TGTGCCAGCAGCTTAGATCCCGGCCAGAACCGGGATACGCAGTATTTT; cdr3_aa: CASSLDPGQNRDTQYF
j_call: TRBJ2-1; cdr3_length: 17; d_call: NA; v_call: TRBV11-2; clone_size: NA; cdr3_nt: TGTGCCAGCAGCTTCTCCCCCCTAATAGCGGTATACAATGAGCAGTTCTTC; cdr3_aa: CASSFSPLIAVYNEQFF
j_call: TRBJ2-1; cdr3_length: 15; d_call: TRBD2; v_call: TRBV2; clone_size: NA; cdr3_nt: TGTGCCAGCAGGTCGACTAGCGGTTCCTACAATGAGCAGTTCTTC; cdr3_aa: CASRSTSGSYNEQFF
j_call: TRBJ2-1; cdr3_length: 15; d_call: NA; v_call: TRBV11-2; clone_size: NA; cdr3_nt: TGTGCCAGCAGCTCCTCGAGCGAGCAATACAATGAGCAGTTCTTC; cdr3_aa: CASSSSSEQYNEQFF
j_call: TRBJ1-2; cdr3_length: 14; d_call: TRBD1; v_call: TRBV4-1; clone_size: NA; cdr3_nt: TGCGCCAGCAGCCAAGATCGACAGGGGGATGGCTACACCTTC; cdr3_aa: CASSQDRQGDGYTF
j_call: TRBJ2-1; cdr3_length: 16; d_call: TRBD1; v_call: TRBV20-1; clone_size: NA; cdr3_nt: TGCAGTGTTAAGTCTTGGACAGGGGTACACTACAATGAGCAGTTCTTC; cdr3_aa: CSVKSWTGVHYNEQFF
j_call: TRBJ2-7; cdr3_length: 13; d_call: TRBD2; v_call: TRBV19; clone_size: NA; cdr3_nt: TGTGCCAGTAGTGTGAGCGGGGCTACGGAGCAGTACTTC; cdr3_aa: CASSVSGATEQYF
j_call: TRBJ1-5; cdr3_length: 15; d_call: NA; v_call: TRBV10-3; clone_size: NA; cdr3_nt: TGTGCCATCAGTGAGTCGGCTTCGAACAATCAGCCCCAGCATTTT; cdr3_aa: CAISESASNNQPQHF
j_call: TRBJ2-7; cdr3_length: 13; d_call: NA; v_call: TRBV6-2/TRBV6-3; clone_size: NA; cdr3_nt: TGTGCCAGCAGGACCCGGGACAACTACGAGCAGTACTTC; cdr3_aa: CASRTRDNYEQYF
j_call: TRBJ2-7; cdr3_length: 15; d_call: NA; v_call: TRBV7-2; clone_size: NA; cdr3_nt: TGTGCCAGCAGCCCCAGCGAGCAGAACTCCTACGAGCAGTACTTC; cdr3_aa: CASSPSEQNSYEQYF
j_call: TRBJ2-7; cdr3_length: 16; d_call: TRBD2; v_call: TRBV4-3; clone_size: NA; cdr3_nt: TGCGCCAGCAGCCAAGAATCTAGCGGACATTACAATGAGCAGTACTTC; cdr3_aa: CASSQESSGHYNEQYF
j_call: TRBJ1-2; cdr3_length: 15; d_call: NA; v_call: TRBV28; clone_size: NA; cdr3_nt: TGTGCCAGCAAACCTCAAATGTTTCCCCGCTATGGCTACACCTTC; cdr3_aa: CASKPQMFPRYGYTF
j_call: TRBJ2-7; cdr3_length: 11; d_call: NA; v_call: TRBV29-1; clone_size: NA; cdr3_nt: TGCAGCGTACTACTACTTTACGAGCAGTACTTC; cdr3_aa: CSVLLLYEQYF
j_call: TRBJ1-2; cdr3_length: 14; d_call: NA; v_call: TRBV4-1; clone_size: NA; cdr3_nt: TGCGCCAGCAGCCCCCCAGCGAAGGGCTATGGCTACACCTTC; cdr3_aa: CASSPPAKGYGYTF
j_call: TRBJ2-3; cdr3_length: 21; d_call: TRBD2; v_call: TRBV6-5; clone_size: NA; cdr3_nt: TGTGCCAGCAGTTACTCATGGCTAGCGGGGACCACCCTCACGGGCACAGATACGCAGTATTTT; cdr3_aa: CASSYSWLAGTTLTGTDTQYF
j_call: TRBJ2-5; cdr3_length: 17; d_call: NA; v_call: TRBV4-3; clone_size: NA; cdr3_nt: TGCGCCAGCAGCCAAGACGACTTGGGTAGGGGACAAGAGACCCAGTACTTC; cdr3_aa: CASSQDDLGRGQETQYF
j_call: TRBJ1-6; cdr3_length: 15; d_call: NA; v_call: TRBV15; clone_size: NA; cdr3_nt: TGTGCCACCAGCAGAGCGACAGAGATCAAGTCACCCCTCCACTTT; cdr3_aa: CATSRATEIKSPLHF
j_call: TRBJ2-7; cdr3_length: 14; d_call: TRBD2; v_call: TRBV27; clone_size: NA; cdr3_nt: TGTGCCAGCAGCGCTAGCGGGGGAACCTACGAGCAGTACTTC; cdr3_aa: CASSASGGTYEQYF
j_call: TRBJ2-2; cdr3_length: 15; d_call: NA; v_call: TRBV7-2; clone_size: NA; cdr3_nt: TGTGCCAGCAGCCCATTGGGCCAGAACACCGGGGAGCTGTTTTTT; cdr3_aa: CASSPLGQNTGELFF
j_call: TRBJ2-1; cdr3_length: 16; d_call: NA; v_call: TRBV11-2; clone_size: once; cdr3_nt: TGTGCCAGCAGCCCCGGTTCAGCGGGTACCTACAATGAGCAGTTCTTC; cdr3_aa: CASSPGSAGTYNEQFF
j_call: TRBJ2-7; cdr3_length: 14; d_call: NA; v_call: TRBV4-1; clone_size: few; cdr3_nt: TGTGCCAGCAGTACCCCCGGACTTGCCTACGAGCAGTACTTC; cdr3_aa: CASSTPGLAYEQYF
j_call: TRBJ2-7; cdr3_length: 16; d_call: NA; v_call: TRBV15; clone_size: few; cdr3_nt: TGTGCCACCAGCAGAGATCTCACAGTACGGTTCCACGAGCAGTACTTC; cdr3_aa: CATSRDLTVRFHEQYF
j_call: TRBJ2-1; cdr3_length: 13; d_call: NA; v_call: TRBV7-2; clone_size: few; cdr3_nt: TGTGCCAGCAGCTTAGTGAACACCAATGAGCAGTTCTTC; cdr3_aa: CASSLVNTNEQFF
j_call: TRBJ1-5; cdr3_length: 15; d_call: TRBD1; v_call: TRBV4-1; clone_size: NA; cdr3_nt: TGCGCCAGCAGACACCGGGACAGTAGCAATCAGCCCCAGCATTTT; cdr3_aa: CASRHRDSSNQPQHF
j_call: TRBJ2-7; cdr3_length: 14; d_call: NA; v_call: TRBV4-1; clone_size: few; cdr3_nt: TGCGCCAGCAGCCCCGGTGCCAAAGCCTACGAGCAGTACTTC; cdr3_aa: CASSPGAKAYEQYF
j_call: TRBJ1-1; cdr3_length: 14; d_call: TRBD1; v_call: TRBV27; clone_size: NA; cdr3_nt: TGTGCCAGCAGGTTGACAGGGTCGGTCACTGAAGCTTTCTTT; cdr3_aa: CASRLTGSVTEAFF
j_call: TRBJ2-3; cdr3_length: 14; d_call: TRBD1; v_call: TRBV20-1; clone_size: NA; cdr3_nt: TGCAGTGCCTACGGGACAGTGTCTTCAGATACGCAGTATTTT; cdr3_aa: CSAYGTVSSDTQYF